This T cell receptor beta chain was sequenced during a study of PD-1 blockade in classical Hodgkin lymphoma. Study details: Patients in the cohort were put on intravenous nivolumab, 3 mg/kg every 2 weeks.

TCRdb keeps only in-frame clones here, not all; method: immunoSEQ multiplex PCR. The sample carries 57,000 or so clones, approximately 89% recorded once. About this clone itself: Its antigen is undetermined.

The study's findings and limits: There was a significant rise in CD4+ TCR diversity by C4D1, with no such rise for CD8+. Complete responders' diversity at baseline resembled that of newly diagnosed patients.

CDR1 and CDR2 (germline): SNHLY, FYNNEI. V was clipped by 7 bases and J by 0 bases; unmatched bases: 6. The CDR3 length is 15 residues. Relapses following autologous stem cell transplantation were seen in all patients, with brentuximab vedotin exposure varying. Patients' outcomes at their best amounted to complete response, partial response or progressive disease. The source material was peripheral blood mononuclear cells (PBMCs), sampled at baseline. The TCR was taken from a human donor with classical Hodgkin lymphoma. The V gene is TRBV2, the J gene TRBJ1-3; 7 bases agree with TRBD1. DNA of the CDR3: TGTGCCAGCAAGGGGGACAGCTTCTCTGGAAACACCATATATTTT. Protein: CASKGDSFSGNTIYF.